The T cell receptor beta chain under discussion was sequenced for a study of response to subunit inactivated influenza vaccine. Only a few counts were recorded for this clonotype. TCRdb reprocessed the RT-PCR reads via MiXCR and lists one record per CDR3 protein. Of roughly 760,000 distinct CDR3 sequences listed, 20% to 25% are singletons. This material consisted of PBMCs from blood, taken 4 to 6 days after vaccination. The source is a man aged 45-65 years who received an inactivated influenza vaccine.

CDR3 nucleotide sequence: TGCAGTGCTAGAGATCGTAACGGCAATTCACCCCTCCACTTT. Translation: CSARDRNGNSPLHF. The chain combines TRBV20-1 with TRBJ1-6; the D is unclear. This CDR3 is 14 amino acids long. CDR1 and CDR2 from the germline V gene are DFQATT and SNEGSKA (reference sequence). V lost 0 bases and J 7 bases, leaving 10 bases between the germline ends.